This T cell receptor (beta chain) emerged from a study of graft-versus-host responses after intestinal transplantation. Turning to the study itself: Anti-thymocyte globulin served as induction for all recipients, who then took tacrolimus and steroids for three to four years.

Study-wide results and limits: Recipient marrow harbored GvH clones, some of which surfaced first in ileum or blood.

Here immunoSEQ multiplex PCR was the method, and the copy in TCRdb shows in-frame clones only, minus some. The sample has 71,000 or so clones; less than 95% are singletons. Germline V gene sequence: CDR1 PRHDT, CDR2 FYEKMQ (reference sequence). Trimming pared 5 bases from V and 4 bases from J, leaving 27 bases between. The CDR3 is 18 amino acids. Comments on this clone: The antigen is unknown.

The receptor comes from a human donor who received an intestinal transplant. The input for sequencing was unstimulated CD8+ T cells sorted from spleen or lymph node cells, taken before intestinal transplant. This chain uses TRBV13 with TRBJ2-7, with D hard to call. CDR3 amino acids: CASSPLGSPTAPLYEQYF. The DNA of the CDR3 is TGTGCCAGCAGCCCACTGGGCAGCCCCACGGCCCCCCTATACGAGCAGTACTTC.